Only a few counts were recorded for the clone carrying this T cell receptor (beta chain). Its antigen is unidentified. The source of the sample is a study of T cell repertoires in cytomegalovirus infection. About the research overall: Public TCR beta signatures indicated both CMV infection and matching HLA type. General study points: The cumulative frequency of public TCR beta families identified carriers of CMV plus the relevant HLA.

TCRdb ran MiXCR on the reads and lists one entry per CDR3 protein. The data show more than 95,000 distinct CDR3 sequences, with approximately 30% seen just once and 58% held by the top ten. Sequencing was performed on CD8+ T cells from cultured PBMCs, taken from culture after CMV antigen stimulation. This clonotype was sampled from a human donor in good health (CMV status not recorded). Some clones in this sample may be carry-over from other donors' samples.

The CDR3 sequence is CASRPGGGNSPLHF. DNA of the CDR3: TGTGCCAGCAGGCCCGGGGGGGGAAATTCACCCCTCCACTTT. The chain combines TRBV28 with TRBJ1-6; weak D call: TRBD1 (5 bases). V lost 6 bases and J 7 bases, leaving 13 bases between the germline ends. The length of the CDR3 is 14 residues. Germline CDR1 and CDR2: MDHEN and SYDVKM.